A single sample gave rise to the 18 T cell receptor beta chains below, sequenced in a study of Ad26.COV2.S vaccination and SARS-CoV-2 variants. The treatment denotes: 19 received Ad26.COV2.S at low or high dose, single or two shots; 5 received placebo; per-sample allocation not given. The samples were gathered on day 63 after the first injection of vaccine or placebo. Repertoires were generated with immunoSEQ multiplex PCR, while TCRdb's copy carries only in-frame clones and drops some. The profile shows 440,000 or so clones, about nine tenths of them singletons. This specimen was peripheral blood, taken in a trial of Ad26.COV2.S vaccine versus placebo. The receptor source for this set is a person between 18 and 60 years old who received the Ad26.COV2.S COVID-19 vaccine or a placebo.

The J gene is TRBJ1-2, the V gene TRBV14; D gene ambiguous. The CDR3 is 17 amino acids. The germline V gene has CDR1 SGHDN and CDR2 FVKESK. V was trimmed by 1 base and J by 1 base, leaving 16 bases between them. CDR3 loop: CASSQGGPGARNYGYTF. The CDR3 region has the DNA TGTGCCAGCAGCCAAGGTGGACCGGGAGCCCGTAACTATGGCTACACCTTC.

This rearrangement joins TRBV29-1 to TRBJ2-7; D call uncertain. Germline-derived CDR1 and CDR2 are SQVTM and ANQGSEA. The V gene lost 0 bases and the J gene lost 3 bases, with 9 bases spanning the gap. This CDR3 contains 13 residues. For the CDR3, the DNA is TGCAGCGTTGAAGATGGGGATCGCTACGAGCAGTACTTC. It specifies CSVEDGDRYEQYF.

The V gene is TRBV28, the J gene TRBJ2-5; maybe TRBD2 (6 bases). The CDR3 consists of 13 residues. CDR1 is MDHEN, CDR2 SYDVKM, per germline. The germline V and J ends were trimmed by 6 bases and 2 bases, with 10 bases remaining between them. CDR3 DNA: TGTGCCAGCAGCCATAGCGGACAAGAGACCCAGTACTTC. Protein product: CASSHSGQETQYF.

The chain recombines TRBV28 with TRBJ2-7; possibly TRBD1 for D (6 bases). Germline lookup yields CDR1 MDHEN and CDR2 SYDVKM. Trimming cost V 6 bases and J 6 bases, with 18 bases left between them. This CDR3 has 14 residues. The CDR3 protein is CASRTTGRSAEQYF. The CDR3 DNA sequence: TGTGCCAGCAGGACTACAGGGAGATCGGCCGAGCAGTACTTC.

This clone showed up just a few times. This chain links TRBV7-9 with TRBJ1-1; 10 bases align to TRBD1. Germline V gene sequence: CDR1 SEHNR, CDR2 FQNEAQ (reference sequence). Losses at the gene ends were 1 base for V and 0 bases for J; bases not matched to a gene: 5. The CDR3 is 17 amino acids. Here the CDR3 DNA reads TGTGCCAGCAGCTTAGGGTGGGACAGGGGAATGAACACTGAAGCTTTCTTT. It encodes CASSLGWDRGMNTEAFF.

This rearrangement joins TRBV28 to TRBJ1-5, with D maybe TRBD1 (5 bases). From germline, CDR1 is MDHEN and CDR2 SYDVKM. The length of the CDR3 is 15 residues. V lost 3 bases and J 2 bases, leaving 11 bases between the germline ends. For the CDR3, the DNA is TGTGCCAGCAGTTTTCGCGGGACTGGCAATCAGCCCCAGCATTTT. Encoded protein: CASSFRGTGNQPQHF.

The chain combines TRBV7-2 with TRBJ1-2; D possibly corresponds to TRBD1 (6 bases). CDR3 length: 14 residues. The V and J ends lost 6 bases and 7 bases respectively, with 18 bases between them. Germline loops: CDR1 SGHTA, CDR2 FQGNSA. The CDR3: CASRDPRGRVGYTF. Written as DNA, the CDR3 is TGTGCCAGCAGGGACCCCAGGGGAAGGGTTGGCTACACCTTC.

J is TRBJ1-1 and V is TRBV12-3 or TRBV12-4; D not certain. V gave up 7 bases and J gave up 1 base, with 7 bases separating them. CDR3 size: 12 residues. The chain's CDR3 is CASKQPNTEAFF. Written as DNA, the CDR3 is TGTGCCAGCAAACAGCCGAACACTGAAGCTTTCTTT.

Notes on this clone: This sample includes further DNA sequences coding for the same CDR3. The CDR3, as DNA: TGTGCCAGCAGCAGGGGTTTGGAGCAGTACTTC. Its translation is CASSRGLEQYF. V and J are TRBV6-5 and TRBJ2-7, with D maybe TRBD1 (6 bases). Looked up from germline, CDR1 is MNHEY and CDR2 is SVGAGI. This CDR3 has 11 residues. V lost 6 bases and J 7 bases, leaving 10 bases between the germline ends.

The V and J genes are TRBV6-1 and TRBJ1-2; 10 bases fit TRBD1. V lost 2 bases, J lost 4 bases, and 13 bases stayed unmatched. The CDR3 loop spans 18 amino acids. The germline CDR1 and CDR2 sequences are MNHNS and SASEGT. CDR3 amino acids: CASSETIRGQGMSYGYTF. The DNA for the CDR3 is TGTGCCAGCAGTGAAACGATAAGGGGACAGGGGATGTCCTATGGCTACACCTTC.

CDR3 amino acids: CASGIDQGSEAFF. The CDR3 nucleotides are TGTGCTAGTGGTATCGACCAGGGTAGCGAAGCTTTCTTT. The chain has TRBV12-5 and TRBJ1-1, with D possibly being TRBD1 (5 bases). CDR1 LGHNT and CDR2 FRNRAP come from the germline V gene. The V gene lost 5 bases and the J gene lost 8 bases, with 15 bases spanning the gap. CDR3 length: 13 residues.

This clone was counted a single time. The junction and the germline gene differ at one end; a read error may be behind it. The J gene is TRBJ1-2, the V gene TRBV2; the D is unclear. Germline CDR1 SNHLY, CDR2 FYNNEI. The length of the CDR3 is 14 residues. The CDR3 protein is CASSEAMGNDGYTF. For the CDR3, the DNA is TGTGCCAGCAGTGAAGCGATGGGTAACGATGGCTACACCTTC.

This clone was counted between two and nine times. The chain employs TRBV3-1 (or the pseudogene TRBV3-2) and TRBJ2-7; TRBD2 is a possible D gene (5 bases). This CDR3 comprises 18 residues. The V gene's germline CDR1 is LGHDT and CDR2 YNNKEL (reference sequence). V lost 3 bases, J lost 7 bases, and 28 bases lay in between. Here the CDR3 reads CASSQGGIRAPTSGEQYF. The CDR3 coding sequence is TGTGCCAGCAGCCAGGGTGGTATTAGGGCACCCACTAGTGGAGAGCAGTACTTC.

The chain joins TRBV7-3 to TRBJ2-1, with TRBD1 matching over 9 bases. Germline V gene data show CDR1 as SGHTA and CDR2 as FQGTGA. The CDR3 contains 15 residues. Trimming removed 5 bases from V and 6 bases from J; junction bases left unmatched: 8. The CDR3 DNA sequence: TGTGCCAGCAGCCCCACCGGGACAGGGAGCAATGAGCAGTTCTTC. Amino acid sequence: CASSPTGTGSNEQFF.

This rearrangement joins TRBV29-1 to TRBJ1-1; perhaps TRBD1 as D (6 bases). CDR3 size: 12 residues. V was shortened by 5 bases and J by 6 bases, with 13 bases between the two germline ends. Per the germline V gene, CDR1 is SQVTM and CDR2 is ANQGSEA. The CDR3 nucleotides read TGCAGCGTTATAGCCGGGGGGCCTGAAGCTTTCTTT. It encodes CSVIAGGPEAFF.

This rearrangement joins TRBV5-6 to TRBJ2-5; D gene uncertain. The CDR3 contains 14 residues. Trimming shortened V by 1 base and J by 2 bases, and 9 bases separated the two germline ends. CDR1 SGHDT and CDR2 YYEEEE come from the germline V gene. The CDR3 is CASSLYGSQETQYF. The CDR3 DNA follows: TGTGCCAGCAGCTTGTATGGGTCACAAGAGACCCAGTACTTC.

The chain couples TRBV11-2 to TRBJ2-7; no clear D. V dropped 2 bases and J dropped 4 bases, with 0 bases sitting between them. Germline V gene lookup returns CDR1 SGHAT and CDR2 FQNNGV. CDR3 length equals 10 residues. The CDR3 sequence: CASSLYEQYF. Here the CDR3 DNA reads TGTGCCAGCAGCTTATACGAGCAGTACTTC.

This clone was recorded a few times. CDR3 sequence: CASSPIRGVAGNTIYF. As DNA, the CDR3 is TGTGCCAGCTCACCCATTAGGGGAGTCGCTGGAAACACCATATATTTT. V is TRBV18 and J is TRBJ1-3; a weak D match, TRBD1 (5 bases). The CDR3 has 16 residues. Germline loops: CDR1 KGHSH, CDR2 LQKENI. V was clipped by 3 bases and J by 2 bases, with 14 bases between them.